The 2 T cell receptor beta chains below were found in one sample sequenced in a study of control samples from healthy donors and cancer patients. Sequencing used immunoSEQ multiplex PCR; TCRdb keeps in-frame clones, though not all of them. The sample has approximately 120,000 clones; roughly nine tenths are singletons. Material: blood. The origin of the receptors is a human donor in good health. The donor label of this sample is uncertain.

The chain uses TRBV25-1 and TRBJ1-2; 7 bases agree with TRBD1. CDR1 is MGHDK and CDR2 is SYGVNS in the germline V gene. The CDR3 contains 16 residues. The V gene end was trimmed by 4 bases and the J gene end by 5 bases; junction bases not matched to a gene: 13. CDR3 sequence reads: CASSAPPGQREYGYTF. CDR3 coding DNA: TGTGCCAGCAGTGCACCTCCGGGACAGCGGGAGTATGGCTACACCTTC.

The chain joins TRBV10-3 to TRBJ1-1; tentatively, D is TRBD1 (5 bases). V lost 6 bases and J lost 8, with 16 bases in between. Looked up from germline, CDR1 is ENHRY and CDR2 is SYGVKD. The CDR3 length is 13 residues. The CDR3 bases are TGTGCCATCAGACCCAGGGAGGCTGGGGAAGCTTTCTTT. Translation: CAIRPREAGEAFF.